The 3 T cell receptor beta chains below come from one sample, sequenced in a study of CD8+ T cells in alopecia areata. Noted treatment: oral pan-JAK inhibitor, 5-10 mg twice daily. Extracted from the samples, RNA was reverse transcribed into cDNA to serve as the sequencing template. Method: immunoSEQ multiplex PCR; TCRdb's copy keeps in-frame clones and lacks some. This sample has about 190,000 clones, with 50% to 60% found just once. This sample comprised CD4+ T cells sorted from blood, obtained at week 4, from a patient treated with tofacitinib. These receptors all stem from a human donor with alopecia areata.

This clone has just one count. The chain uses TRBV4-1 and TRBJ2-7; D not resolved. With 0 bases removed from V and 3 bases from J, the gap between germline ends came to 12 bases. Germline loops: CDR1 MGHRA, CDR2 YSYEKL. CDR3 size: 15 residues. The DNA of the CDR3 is TGCGCCAGCAGCCAAGATGAGACACCGATCTACGAGCAGTACTTC. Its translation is CASSQDETPIYEQYF.

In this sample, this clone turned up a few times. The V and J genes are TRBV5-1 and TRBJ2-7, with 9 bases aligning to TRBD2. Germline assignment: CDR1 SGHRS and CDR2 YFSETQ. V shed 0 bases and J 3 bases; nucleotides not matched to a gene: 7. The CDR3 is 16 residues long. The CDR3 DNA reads TGCGCCAGCAGCTTGGTAGCGGGAGAGGGGGACTACGAGCAGTACTTC. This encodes CASSLVAGEGDYEQYF.

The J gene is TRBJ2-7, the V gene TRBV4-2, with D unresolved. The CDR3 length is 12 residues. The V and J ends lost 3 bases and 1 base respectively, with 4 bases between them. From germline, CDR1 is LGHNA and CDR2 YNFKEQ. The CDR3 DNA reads TGTGCCAGCAGCCACTCGTCCTACGAGCAGTACTTC. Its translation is CASSHSSYEQYF.